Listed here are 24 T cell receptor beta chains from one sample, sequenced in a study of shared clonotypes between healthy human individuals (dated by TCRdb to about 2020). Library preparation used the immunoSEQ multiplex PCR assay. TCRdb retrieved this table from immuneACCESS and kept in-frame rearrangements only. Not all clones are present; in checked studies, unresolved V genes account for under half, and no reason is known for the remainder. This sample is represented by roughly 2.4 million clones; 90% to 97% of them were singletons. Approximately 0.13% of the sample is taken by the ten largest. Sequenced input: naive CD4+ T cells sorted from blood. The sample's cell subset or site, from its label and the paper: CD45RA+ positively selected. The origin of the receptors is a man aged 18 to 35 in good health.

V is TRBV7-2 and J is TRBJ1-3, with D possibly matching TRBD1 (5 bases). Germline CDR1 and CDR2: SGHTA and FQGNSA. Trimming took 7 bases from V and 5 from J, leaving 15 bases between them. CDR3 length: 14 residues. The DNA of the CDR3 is TGTGCCAGCAAGTCTGGGGCGTTTAGAAACACCATATATTTT. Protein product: CASKSGAFRNTIYF.

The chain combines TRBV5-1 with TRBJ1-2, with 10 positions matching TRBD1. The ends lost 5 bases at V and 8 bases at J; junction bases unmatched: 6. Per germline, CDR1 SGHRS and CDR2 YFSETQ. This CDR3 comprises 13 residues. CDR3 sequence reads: CASSSRTGGGYTF. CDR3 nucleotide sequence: TGCGCCAGCAGTTCCCGGACAGGGGGAGGCTACACCTTC.

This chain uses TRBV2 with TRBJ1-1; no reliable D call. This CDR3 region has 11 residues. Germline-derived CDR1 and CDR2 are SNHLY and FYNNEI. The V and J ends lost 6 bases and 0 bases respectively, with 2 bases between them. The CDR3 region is CASRMNTEAFF. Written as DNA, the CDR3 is TGTGCCAGCAGGATGAACACTGAAGCTTTCTTT.

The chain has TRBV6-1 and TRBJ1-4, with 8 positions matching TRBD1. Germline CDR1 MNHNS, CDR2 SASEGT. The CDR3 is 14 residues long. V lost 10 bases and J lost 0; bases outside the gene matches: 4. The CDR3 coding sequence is TGTGCCACCGAACAGGGGGCAACTAATGAAAAACTGTTTTTT. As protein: CATEQGATNEKLFF.

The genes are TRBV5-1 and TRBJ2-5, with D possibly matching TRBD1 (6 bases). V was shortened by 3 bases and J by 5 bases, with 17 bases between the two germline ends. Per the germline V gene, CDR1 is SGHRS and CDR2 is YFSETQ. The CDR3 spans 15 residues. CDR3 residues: CASSSGTPPGETQYF. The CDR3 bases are TGCGCCAGCAGCTCCGGGACACCCCCAGGGGAGACCCAGTACTTC.

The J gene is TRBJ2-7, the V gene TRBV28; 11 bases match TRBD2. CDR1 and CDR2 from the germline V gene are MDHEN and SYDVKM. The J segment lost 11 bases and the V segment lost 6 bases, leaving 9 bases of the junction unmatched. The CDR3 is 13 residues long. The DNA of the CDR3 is TGTGCCAGCAGCCTGGGACTAGCGGAGAGGGAGTACTTC. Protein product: CASSLGLAEREYF.

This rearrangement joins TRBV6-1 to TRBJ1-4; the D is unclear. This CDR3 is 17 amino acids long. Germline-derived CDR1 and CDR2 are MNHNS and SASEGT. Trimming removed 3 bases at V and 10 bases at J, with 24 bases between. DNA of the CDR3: TGTGCCAGCAGTGATACTGAGGCGATCTCGTTGTTCGGAAAACTGTTTTTT. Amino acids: CASSDTEAISLFGKLFF.

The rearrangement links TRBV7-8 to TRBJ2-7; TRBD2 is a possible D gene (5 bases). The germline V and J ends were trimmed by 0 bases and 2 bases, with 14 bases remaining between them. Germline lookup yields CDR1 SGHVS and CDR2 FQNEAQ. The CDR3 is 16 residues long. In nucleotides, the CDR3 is TGTGCCAGCAGCTTAGCCGGCGGGCGAGAAACCTACGAGCAGTACTTC. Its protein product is CASSLAGGRETYEQYF.

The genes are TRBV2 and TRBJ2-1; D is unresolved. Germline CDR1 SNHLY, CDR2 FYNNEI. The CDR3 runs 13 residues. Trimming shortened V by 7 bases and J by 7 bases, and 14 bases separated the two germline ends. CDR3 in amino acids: CASNRARPNEQFF. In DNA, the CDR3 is TGTGCCAGCAATCGGGCTAGACCAAATGAGCAGTTCTTC.

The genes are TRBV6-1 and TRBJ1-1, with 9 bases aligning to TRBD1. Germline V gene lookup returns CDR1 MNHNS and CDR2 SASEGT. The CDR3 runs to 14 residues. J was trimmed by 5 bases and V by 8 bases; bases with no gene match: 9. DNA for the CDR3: TGTGCCAGCGGGCACAGGGGGCGCGGGACTGAAGCTTTCTTT. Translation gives CASGHRGRGTEAFF.

The CDR3 is CASRGLTRSGNTIYF. The CDR3 DNA reads TGTGCCAGCAGGGGCCTAACCAGGTCTGGAAACACCATATATTTT. V and J are TRBV28 and TRBJ1-3; D is unclear. The CDR3 consists of 15 residues. CDR1 and CDR2 (germline): MDHEN, SYDVKM. V dropped 6 bases and J dropped 1 base, with 13 bases sitting between them.

The CDR3 here is CASSFDSKYEQYF. Written as DNA, the CDR3 is TGCGCCAGCAGCTTTGACAGCAAATACGAGCAGTACTTC. This chain joins TRBV5-1 and TRBJ2-7, with D possibly being TRBD1 (5 bases). The CDR3 is 13 residues long. CDR1 is SGHRS, CDR2 YFSETQ, per germline. Trimming removed 2 bases at V and 4 bases at J, with 10 bases between.

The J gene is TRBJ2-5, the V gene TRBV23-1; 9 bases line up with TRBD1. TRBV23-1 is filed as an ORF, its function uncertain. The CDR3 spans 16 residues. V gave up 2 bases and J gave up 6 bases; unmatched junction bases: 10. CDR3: CASSQDPGQGVKTQYF. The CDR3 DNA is TGCGCCAGCAGTCAAGACCCGGGACAGGGAGTTAAGACCCAGTACTTC.

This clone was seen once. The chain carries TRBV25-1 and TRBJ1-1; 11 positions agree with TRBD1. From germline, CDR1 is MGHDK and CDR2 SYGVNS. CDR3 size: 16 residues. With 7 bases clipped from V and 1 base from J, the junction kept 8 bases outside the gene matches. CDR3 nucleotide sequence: TGTGCCAGCACCTCCGGACAGGGGGCTTGGAACACTGAAGCTTTCTTT. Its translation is CASTSGQGAWNTEAFF. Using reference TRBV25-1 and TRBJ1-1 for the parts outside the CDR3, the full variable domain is EADIYQTPRYLVIGTGKKITLECSQTMGHDKMYWYQQDPGMELHLIHYSYGVNSTEKGDLSSESTVSRIRTEHFPLTLESARPSHTSQYLCASTSGQGAWNTEAFFGQGTRLTVV.

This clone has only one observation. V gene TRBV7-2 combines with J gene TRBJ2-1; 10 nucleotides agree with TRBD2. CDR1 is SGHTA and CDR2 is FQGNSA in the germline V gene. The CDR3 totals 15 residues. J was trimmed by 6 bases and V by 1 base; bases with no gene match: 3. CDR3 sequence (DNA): TGTGCCAGCAGCTTAGACGGACTAGCGGTCAATGAGCAGTTCTTC. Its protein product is CASSLDGLAVNEQFF.

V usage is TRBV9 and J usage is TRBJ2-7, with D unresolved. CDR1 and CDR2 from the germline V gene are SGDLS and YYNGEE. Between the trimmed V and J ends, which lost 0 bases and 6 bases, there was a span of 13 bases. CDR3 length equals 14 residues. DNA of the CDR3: TGTGCCAGCAGCGTAGAACCCCGATTAGGCGAGCAGTACTTC. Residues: CASSVEPRLGEQYF.

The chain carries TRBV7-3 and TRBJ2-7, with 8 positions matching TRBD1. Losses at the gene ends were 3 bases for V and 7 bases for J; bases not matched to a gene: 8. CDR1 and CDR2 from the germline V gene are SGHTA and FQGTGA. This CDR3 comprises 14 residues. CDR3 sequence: CASSLGQGAGEQYF. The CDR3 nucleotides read TGTGCCAGCAGCTTGGGTCAGGGGGCAGGAGAGCAGTACTTC.

CDR3 sequence: CASSLLRSNTGELFF. CDR3 sequence (DNA): TGTGCCAGCAGCTTACTACGCTCGAACACCGGGGAGCTGTTTTTT. The genes are TRBV11-2 and TRBJ2-2, with D uncertain. The CDR3 runs 15 residues. The V end was cut by 2 bases, the J end by 0 bases, with 7 bases between. Looked up from germline, CDR1 is SGHAT and CDR2 is FQNNGV.

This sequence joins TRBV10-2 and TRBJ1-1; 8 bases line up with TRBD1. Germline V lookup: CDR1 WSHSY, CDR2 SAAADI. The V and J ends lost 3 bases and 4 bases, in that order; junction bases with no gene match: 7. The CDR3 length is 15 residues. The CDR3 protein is CASSDPTGDATEAFF. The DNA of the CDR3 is TGCGCCAGCAGTGACCCGACAGGGGACGCCACTGAAGCTTTCTTT.

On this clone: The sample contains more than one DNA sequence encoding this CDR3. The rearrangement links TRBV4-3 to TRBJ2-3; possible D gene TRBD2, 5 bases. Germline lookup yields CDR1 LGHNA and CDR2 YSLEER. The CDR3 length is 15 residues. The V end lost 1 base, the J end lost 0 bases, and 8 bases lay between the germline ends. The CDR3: CASSQGRISTDTQYF. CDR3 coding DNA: TGCGCCAGCAGCCAAGGGAGGATTAGCACAGATACGCAGTATTTT.

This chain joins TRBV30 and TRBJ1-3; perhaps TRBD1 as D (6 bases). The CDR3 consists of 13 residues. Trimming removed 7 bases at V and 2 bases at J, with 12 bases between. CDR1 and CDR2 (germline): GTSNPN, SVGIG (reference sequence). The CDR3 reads CAFYTGTGNTIYF. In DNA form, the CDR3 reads TGTGCCTTCTACACAGGGACTGGAAACACCATATATTTT.

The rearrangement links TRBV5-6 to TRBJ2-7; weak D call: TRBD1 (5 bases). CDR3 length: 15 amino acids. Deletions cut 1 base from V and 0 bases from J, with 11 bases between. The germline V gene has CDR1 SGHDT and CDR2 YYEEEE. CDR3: CASSLYRTSSYEQYF. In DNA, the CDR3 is TGTGCCAGCAGCTTGTACAGGACAAGCTCCTACGAGCAGTACTTC. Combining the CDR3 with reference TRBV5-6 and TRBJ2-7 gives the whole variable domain DAGVTQSPTHLIKTRGQQVTLRCSPKSGHDTVSWYQQALGQGPQFIFQYYEEEERQRGNFPDRFSGHQFPNYSSELNVNALLLGDSALYLCASSLYRTSSYEQYFGPGTRLTVT.

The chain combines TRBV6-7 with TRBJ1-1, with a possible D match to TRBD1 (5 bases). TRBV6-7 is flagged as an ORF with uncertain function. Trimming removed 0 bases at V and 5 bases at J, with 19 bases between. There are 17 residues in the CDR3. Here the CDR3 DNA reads TGTGCCAGCAGTTACTCGAGAATAGGGGATCGGGATACTGAAGCTTTCTTT. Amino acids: CASSYSRIGDRDTEAFF.

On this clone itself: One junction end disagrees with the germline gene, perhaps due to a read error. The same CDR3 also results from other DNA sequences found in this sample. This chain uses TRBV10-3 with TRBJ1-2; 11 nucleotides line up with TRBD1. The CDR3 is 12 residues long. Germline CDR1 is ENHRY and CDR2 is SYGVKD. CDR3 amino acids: CAMGQGEGGYTF. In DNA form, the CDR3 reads TGTGCCATGGGACAGGGGGAAGGGGGCTACACCTTT.